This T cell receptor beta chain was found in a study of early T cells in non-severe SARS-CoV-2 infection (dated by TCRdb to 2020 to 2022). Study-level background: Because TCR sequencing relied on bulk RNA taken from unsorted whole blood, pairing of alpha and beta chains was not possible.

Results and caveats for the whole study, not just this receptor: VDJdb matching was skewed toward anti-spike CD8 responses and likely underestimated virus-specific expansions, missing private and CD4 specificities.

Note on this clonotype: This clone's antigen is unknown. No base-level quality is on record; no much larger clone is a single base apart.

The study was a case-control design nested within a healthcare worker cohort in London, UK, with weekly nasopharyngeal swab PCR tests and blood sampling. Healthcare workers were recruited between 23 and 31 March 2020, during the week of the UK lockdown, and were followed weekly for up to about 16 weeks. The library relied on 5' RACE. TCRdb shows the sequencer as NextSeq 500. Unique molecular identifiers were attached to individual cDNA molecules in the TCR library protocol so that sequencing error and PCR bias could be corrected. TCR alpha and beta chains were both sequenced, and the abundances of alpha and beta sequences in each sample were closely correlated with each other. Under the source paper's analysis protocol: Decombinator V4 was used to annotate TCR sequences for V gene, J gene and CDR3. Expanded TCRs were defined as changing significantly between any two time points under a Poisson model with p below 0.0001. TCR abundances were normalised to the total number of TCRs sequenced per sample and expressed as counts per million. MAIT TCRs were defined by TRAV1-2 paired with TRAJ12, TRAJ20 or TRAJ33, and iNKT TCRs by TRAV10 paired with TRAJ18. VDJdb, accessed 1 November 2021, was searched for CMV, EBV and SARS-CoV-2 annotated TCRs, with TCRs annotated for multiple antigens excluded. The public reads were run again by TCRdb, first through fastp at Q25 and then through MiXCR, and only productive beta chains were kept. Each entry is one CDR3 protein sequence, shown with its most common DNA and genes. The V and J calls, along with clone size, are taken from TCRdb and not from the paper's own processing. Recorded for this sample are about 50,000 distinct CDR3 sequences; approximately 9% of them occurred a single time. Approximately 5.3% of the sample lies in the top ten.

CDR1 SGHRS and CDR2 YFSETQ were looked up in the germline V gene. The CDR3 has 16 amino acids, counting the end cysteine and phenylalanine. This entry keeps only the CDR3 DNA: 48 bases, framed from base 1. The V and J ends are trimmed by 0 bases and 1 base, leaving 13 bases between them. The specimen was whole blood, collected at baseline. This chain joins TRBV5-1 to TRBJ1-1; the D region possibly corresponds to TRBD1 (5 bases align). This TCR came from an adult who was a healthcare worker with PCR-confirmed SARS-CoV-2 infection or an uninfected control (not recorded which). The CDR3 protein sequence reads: CASSLGQTRGNTEAFF. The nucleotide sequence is TGCGCCAGCAGCTTGGGACAGACTCGGGGGAACACTGAAGCTTTCTTT.